The 16 T cell receptor beta chains in this list originate from one sample, sequenced in a study of early T cells in non-severe SARS-CoV-2 infection. In TCRdb, the 5' RACE reads were re-called with MiXCR into one record per CDR3 protein. The sample records 84,000 or so distinct CDR3 sequences, about 12% being singletons. The specimen sequenced was whole blood. The receptor set was obtained from an adult who was a healthcare worker with PCR-confirmed SARS-CoV-2 infection or an uninfected control (not recorded which).

This clonotype was observed at least ten times. This rearrangement joins TRBV7-3 to TRBJ2-2; D gene unclear. CDR3 length equals 12 residues. Trimming stripped 5 bases from V and 7 bases from J, with 8 bases between. The germline gives CDR1 SGHTA, CDR2 FQGTGA. The CDR3: CASSPSVGELFF. The DNA for the CDR3 is TGTGCCAGCAGCCCTAGTGTCGGGGAGCTGTTTTTT.

The J gene is TRBJ2-1, the V gene TRBV6-2 or TRBV6-3, with 8 bases matching TRBD2. The CDR3 consists of 15 residues. The germline CDR1 and CDR2 sequences are MNHEY and SVGEGT. The J segment lost 3 bases and the V segment lost 6 bases, leaving 7 bases of the junction unmatched. CDR3 protein: CASSTGGKGYNEQFF. CDR3 coding DNA: TGTGCCAGCAGCACGGGAGGGAAGGGCTACAATGAGCAGTTCTTC.

The table lists this clonotype with a few counts. The V gene is TRBV29-1, the J gene TRBJ2-1, with 7 nucleotides matching TRBD2. Germline V gene sequence: CDR1 SQVTM, CDR2 ANQGSEA. The CDR3 extends over 14 amino acids. V dropped 7 bases and J dropped 10; count of bases not matched to a gene: 16. This CDR3 is CSAPTAWGGWEQFF. The CDR3 nucleotides are TGCAGCGCCCCGACTGCGTGGGGGGGTTGGGAGCAGTTCTTC.

This clonotype was seen many times. The V call is TRBV11-2, the J call TRBJ1-1; D gene uncertain. CDR3 length: 12 residues. Germline values: CDR1 SGHAT, CDR2 FQNNGV. The V end was cut by 5 bases, the J end by 10 bases, with 14 bases between. The CDR3 sequence is CASSQSVLRAFF. In DNA form, the CDR3 reads TGTGCCAGCAGCCAATCGGTCCTGAGAGCTTTCTTT.

Ten or more counts support this clonotype. The rearrangement joins TRBV5-1 to TRBJ2-6; D uncertain. Germline V gene sequence: CDR1 SGHRS, CDR2 YFSETQ. The CDR3 consists of 15 residues. With 3 bases removed from V and 0 bases from J, the gap between germline ends came to 7 bases. This CDR3 reads CASSSIASGANVLTF. The CDR3 DNA is TGCGCCAGCAGCTCGATAGCCTCTGGGGCCAACGTCCTGACTTTC.

The chain links TRBV29-1 to TRBJ1-1; D may be TRBD1 (6 bases). The V end lost 8 bases, the J end lost 0 bases, and 16 bases lay between the germline ends. Germline CDR1 SQVTM, CDR2 ANQGSEA. The CDR3 is 14 amino acids. The CDR3 DNA is TGCAGCTCAAGGAGGGGGGCCTTGAACACTGAAGCTTTCTTT. Translation: CSSRRGALNTEAFF.

The chain combines TRBV5-1 with TRBJ2-3, with a tentative D call TRBD1 (6 bases). The CDR3 covers 13 residues. Germline V gene lookup returns CDR1 SGHRS and CDR2 YFSETQ. Trimming took 2 bases from V and 4 from J, leaving 8 bases between them. Here the CDR3 DNA reads TGCGCCAGCAGCTTAGGGGGTCCAGATACGCAGTATTTT. Its translation: CASSLGGPDTQYF. Full variable domain (outside the CDR3, taken from reference TRBV5-1 and TRBJ2-3): KAGVTQTPRYLIKTRGQQVTLSCSPISGHRSVSWYQQTPGQGLQFLFEYFSETQRNKGNFPGRFSGRQFSNSRSEMNVSTLELGDSALYLCASSLGGPDTQYFGPGTRLTVL.

Only a few counts were recorded for this clonotype. This chain uses TRBV15 with TRBJ1-2; no clear D gene. The V end was cut by 0 bases, the J end by 4 bases, with 3 bases between. This CDR3 is built from 12 residues. CDR1 and CDR2 (germline): LNHNV, YYDKDF (reference sequence). The CDR3 reads CATSRDTYGYTF. The CDR3 DNA sequence: TGTGCCACCAGCAGAGATACCTATGGCTACACCTTC.

This clonotype was found many times. The chain links TRBV20-1 to TRBJ2-5, with D perhaps matching TRBD2 (6 bases). The CDR3 is 13 amino acids. Germline V lookup: CDR1 DFQATT, CDR2 SNEGSKA (reference sequence). The V and J ends lost 6 bases and 0 bases respectively, with 11 bases between them. The CDR3 sequence: CSAPRDYQETQYF. The DNA of the CDR3 is TGCAGTGCGCCCCGGGACTACCAAGAGACCCAGTACTTC.

V gene TRBV29-1 combines with J gene TRBJ2-2; D unclear. The CDR3 extends over 11 amino acids. Per the germline V gene, CDR1 is SQVTM and CDR2 is ANQGSEA. With 4 bases removed from V and 6 bases from J, the gap between germline ends came to 6 bases. The CDR3 DNA reads TGCAGCGTTGGGTCGTCCGGGGAGCTGTTTTTT. It yields the protein CSVGSSGELFF.

This clonotype occurred many times. The chain combines TRBV20-1 with TRBJ2-2; D remains ambiguous. The length of the CDR3 is 11 residues. V was clipped by 8 bases and J by 7 bases, with 11 bases between them. Germline-derived CDR1 and CDR2 are DFQATT and SNEGSKA (reference sequence). The DNA for the CDR3 is TGCAGTATCAGTCATAACGGGGAGCTGTTTTTT. Amino acids: CSISHNGELFF.

The rearrangement links TRBV7-2 to TRBJ1-2, with D possibly matching TRBD1 (5 bases). This CDR3 is built from 14 residues. The V gene's germline CDR1 is SGHTA and CDR2 FQGNSA. V dropped 6 bases and J dropped 6 bases, with 17 bases sitting between them. The CDR3 DNA reads as TGTGCCAGCAGTCACCGACAGTCCGGGGATGGCTACACCTTC. It is translated as CASSHRQSGDGYTF.

This clonotype is labeled as medium-sized. The genes are TRBV29-1 and TRBJ2-2, with D maybe TRBD1 (6 bases). V lost 6 bases and J lost 3, with 8 bases in between. CDR1 is SQVTM, CDR2 ANQGSEA, per germline. The CDR3 has 12 amino acids. The CDR3 here is CSVPGDTGELFF. For the CDR3, the DNA is TGCAGCGTGCCAGGGGACACCGGGGAGCTGTTTTTT.

The CDR3 sequence is CATSRGISYEQYF. CDR3 bases: TGTGCCACCAGCAGAGGGATCTCCTACGAGCAGTACTTC. V gene TRBV15 combines with J gene TRBJ2-7, with D uncertain. The CDR3 runs 13 residues. The V gene lost 1 base and the J gene lost 0 bases, with 4 bases spanning the gap. Germline CDR1 reads LNHNV; CDR2 reads YYDKDF (reference sequence). The full variable domain, rest sourced from reference TRBV15 and TRBJ2-7, is DAMVIQNPRYQVTQFGKPVTLSCSQTLNHNVMYWYQQKSSQAPKLLFHYYDKDFNNEADTPDNFQSRRPNTSFCFLDIRSPGLGDTAMYLCATSRGISYEQYFGPGTRLTVT.

This clonotype was observed a few times. J is TRBJ2-3 and V is TRBV4-2, with a possible D match to TRBD1 (6 bases). V lost 1 base to trimming and J lost 2 bases, with 13 bases between them. This CDR3 contains 16 residues. Germline CDR1 LGHNA, CDR2 YNFKEQ. CDR3 sequence: CASSQGGTRTTDTQYF. The CDR3, as DNA: TGTGCCAGCAGCCAAGGAGGGACAAGGACCACAGATACGCAGTATTTT.

The rearrangement uses TRBV10-3 and TRBJ2-1; D gene uncertain. Germline CDR1 reads ENHRY; CDR2 reads SYGVKD. The CDR3 spans 13 residues. Trimming left V 3 bases short and J 3 bases short, with 6 bases between. In nucleotides, the CDR3 is TGTGCCATCAGTGAAGAGTTCTACAATGAGCAGTTCTTC. It codes for CAISEEFYNEQFF.